Listed here are 5 T cell receptor beta chains from one sample, sequenced in a study of CXCR3-negative and CXCR3-positive naive CD8 T cells. 5' RACE with UMI labels generated the TRB cDNA libraries. After re-calling the 5' RACE reads, TCRdb lists one entry per CDR3 protein, DNA absent. The sample has about 92,000 distinct CDR3 sequences. Sample: naive CXCR3- CD8+ T cells from blood. Subset described: CD45RO-CCR7+CD27+CD95- naive CD8+ T cells lacking CXCR3 (TNR3-). The receptors derive from a human donor in good health. Some clones in this sample may be carry-over from other donors' samples.

The V call is TRBV3-1, the J call TRBJ2-1; the D gene TCRdb calls, TRBD2, cannot be checked with no DNA. Germline CDR1 reads LGHDT; CDR2 reads YNNKEL (reference sequence). CDR3 length: 17 amino acids. CDR3 protein: CASSQPRLAGGNNEQFF.

The rearrangement joins TRBV28 to TRBJ2-1; the TCRdb D gene call, TRBD1, has no DNA to confirm it. CDR1 MDHEN and CDR2 SYDVKM come from the germline V gene. This CDR3 region has 15 residues. The CDR3 spells CASSLQGLTYNEQFF. The full variable domain, with the rest looked up from reference TRBV28 and TRBJ2-1, is DVKVTQSSRYLVKRTGEKVFLECVQDMDHENMFWYRQDPGLGLRLIYFSYDVKMKEKGDIPEGYSVSREKKERFSLILESASTNQTSMYLCASSLQGLTYNEQFFGPGTRLTVL.

The chain is built from TRBV11-3 and TRBJ2-1. Per germline, CDR1 SGHNT and CDR2 YENEEA. The CDR3 spans 13 residues. The chain's CDR3 is CASSQMGFDEQFF.

The rearrangement links TRBV29-1 to TRBJ2-7; the D gene TCRdb calls, TRBD1, cannot be checked with no DNA. There are 13 residues in the CDR3. Germline V CDR1 and CDR2: SQVTM, ANQGSEA. CDR3 in amino acids: CSVGWTEDYEQYF.

V gene TRBV7-9 combines with J gene TRBJ1-4; checking the TCRdb D call of TRBD1 is not possible without DNA. Germline-derived CDR1 and CDR2 are SEHNR and FQNEAQ (reference sequence). The CDR3 is 14 residues long. Here the CDR3 reads CASSLVQGSEKLFF.